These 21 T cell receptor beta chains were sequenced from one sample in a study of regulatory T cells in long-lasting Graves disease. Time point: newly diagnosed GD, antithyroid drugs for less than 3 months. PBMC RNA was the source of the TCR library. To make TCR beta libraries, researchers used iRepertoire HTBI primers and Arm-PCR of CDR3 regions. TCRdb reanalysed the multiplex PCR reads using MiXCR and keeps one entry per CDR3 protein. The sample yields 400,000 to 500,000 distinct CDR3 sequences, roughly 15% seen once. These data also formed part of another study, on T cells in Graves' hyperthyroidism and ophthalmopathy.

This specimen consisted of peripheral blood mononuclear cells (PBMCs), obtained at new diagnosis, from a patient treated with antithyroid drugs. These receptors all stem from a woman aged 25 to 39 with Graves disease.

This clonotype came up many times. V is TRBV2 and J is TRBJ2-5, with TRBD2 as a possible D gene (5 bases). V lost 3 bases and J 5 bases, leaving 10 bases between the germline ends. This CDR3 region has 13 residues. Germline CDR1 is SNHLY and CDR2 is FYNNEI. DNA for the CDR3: TGTGCCAGCAGTGAGGTCAAGCGGGAGACCCAGTACTTC. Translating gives CASSEVKRETQYF. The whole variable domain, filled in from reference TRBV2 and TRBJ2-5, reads EPEVTQTPSHQVTQMGQEVILRCVPISNHLYFYWYRQILGQKVEFLVSFYNNEISEKSEIFDDQFSVERPDGSNFTLKIRSTKLEDSAMYFCASSEVKRETQYFGPGTRLLVL.

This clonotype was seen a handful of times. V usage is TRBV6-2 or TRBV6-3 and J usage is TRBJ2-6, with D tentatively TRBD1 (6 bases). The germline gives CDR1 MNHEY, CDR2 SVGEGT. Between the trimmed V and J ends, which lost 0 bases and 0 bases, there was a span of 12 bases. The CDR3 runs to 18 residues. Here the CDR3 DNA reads TGTGCCAGCAGTTACTCGCTCAGGGGCACCTCTGGGGCCAACGTCCTGACTTTC. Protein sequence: CASSYSLRGTSGANVLTF.

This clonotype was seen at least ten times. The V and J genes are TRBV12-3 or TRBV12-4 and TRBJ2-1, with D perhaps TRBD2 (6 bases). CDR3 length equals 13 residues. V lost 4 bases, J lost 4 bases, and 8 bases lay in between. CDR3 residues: CASSSAGYNEQFF. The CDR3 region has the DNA TGTGCCAGCAGTTCTGCGGGATACAATGAGCAGTTCTTC.

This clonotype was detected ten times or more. The CDR3: CASSSYRGRTYEQYF. The DNA for the CDR3 is TGTGCCAGCAGTTCGTACAGGGGGCGTACCTACGAGCAGTACTTC. The J gene is TRBJ2-7, the V gene TRBV6-2 or TRBV6-3, with 9 nucleotides matching TRBD1. This CDR3 is built from 15 residues. Per germline, CDR1 MNHEY and CDR2 SVGEGT. Losses at the gene ends were 4 bases for V and 2 bases for J; bases not matched to a gene: 6.

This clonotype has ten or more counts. As DNA, the CDR3 is TGTGCCAGCAGTGATGTGGACAGGGGGAGCAATCAGCCCCAGCATTTT. This codes for CASSDVDRGSNQPQHF. The rearrangement links TRBV6-1 to TRBJ1-5, with 10 nucleotides matching TRBD1. Per the germline V gene, CDR1 is MNHNS and CDR2 is SASEGT. V shed 3 bases and J 1 base; nucleotides not matched to a gene: 3. The CDR3 consists of 16 residues.

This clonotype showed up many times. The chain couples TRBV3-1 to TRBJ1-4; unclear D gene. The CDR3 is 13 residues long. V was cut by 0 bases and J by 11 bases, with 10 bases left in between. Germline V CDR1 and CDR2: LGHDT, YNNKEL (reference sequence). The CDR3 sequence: CASSQEGPDKLFF. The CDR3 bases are TGTGCCAGCAGCCAAGAAGGACCCGACAAACTGTTTTTT.

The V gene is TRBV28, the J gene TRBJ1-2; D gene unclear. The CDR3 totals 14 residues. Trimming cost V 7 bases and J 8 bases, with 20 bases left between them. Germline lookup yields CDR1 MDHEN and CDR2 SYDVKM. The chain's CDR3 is CASTSRRKRGGYTF. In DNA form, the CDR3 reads TGTGCCAGCACTTCGCGTAGAAAGAGAGGGGGCTACACCTTC.

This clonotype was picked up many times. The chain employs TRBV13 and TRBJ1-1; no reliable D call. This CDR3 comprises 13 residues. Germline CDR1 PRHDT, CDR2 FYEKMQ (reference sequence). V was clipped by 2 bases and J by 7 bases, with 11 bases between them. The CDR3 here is CASSLSKGGEAFF. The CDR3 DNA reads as TGTGCCAGCAGCTTATCAAAAGGCGGTGAAGCTTTCTTT.

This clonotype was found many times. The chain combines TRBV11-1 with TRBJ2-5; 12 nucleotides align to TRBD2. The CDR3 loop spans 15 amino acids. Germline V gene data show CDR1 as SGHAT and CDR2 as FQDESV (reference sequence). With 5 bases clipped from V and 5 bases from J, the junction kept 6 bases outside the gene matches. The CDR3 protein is CASSPRTSGTETQYF. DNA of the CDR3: TGTGCCAGCAGCCCCCGGACTAGCGGGACTGAGACCCAGTACTTC. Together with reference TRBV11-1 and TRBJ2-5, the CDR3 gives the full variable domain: EAEVAQSPRYKITEKSQAVAFWCDPISGHATLYWYRQILGQGPELLVQFQDESVVDDSQLPKDRFSAERLKGVDSTLKIQPAELGDSAMYLCASSPRTSGTETQYFGPGTRLLVL.

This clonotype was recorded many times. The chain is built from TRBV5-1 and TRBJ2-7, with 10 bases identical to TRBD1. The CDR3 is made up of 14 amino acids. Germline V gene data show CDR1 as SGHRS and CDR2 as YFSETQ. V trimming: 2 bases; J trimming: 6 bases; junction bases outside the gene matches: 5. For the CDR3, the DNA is TGCGCCAGCAGCTTCGGGACAGGGGTCGCCGAGCAGTACTTC. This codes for CASSFGTGVAEQYF.

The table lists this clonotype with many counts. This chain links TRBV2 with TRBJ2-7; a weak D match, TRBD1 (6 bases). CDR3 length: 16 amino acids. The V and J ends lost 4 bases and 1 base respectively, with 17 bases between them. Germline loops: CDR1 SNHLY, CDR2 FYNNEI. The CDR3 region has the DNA TGTGCCAGCAGTGTCGGAACAGGGAAATTATCCTACGAGCAGTACTTC. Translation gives CASSVGTGKLSYEQYF.

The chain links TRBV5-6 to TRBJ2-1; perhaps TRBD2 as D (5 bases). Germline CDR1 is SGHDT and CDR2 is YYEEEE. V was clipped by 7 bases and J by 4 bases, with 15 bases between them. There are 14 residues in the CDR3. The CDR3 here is CASSGDFTYNEQFF. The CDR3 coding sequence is TGTGCCAGCTCCGGGGATTTCACGTACAATGAGCAGTTCTTC. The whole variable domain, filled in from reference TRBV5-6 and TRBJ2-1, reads DAGVTQSPTHLIKTRGQQVTLRCSPKSGHDTVSWYQQALGQGPQFIFQYYEEEERQRGNFPDRFSGHQFPNYSSELNVNALLLGDSALYLCASSGDFTYNEQFFGPGTRLTVL.

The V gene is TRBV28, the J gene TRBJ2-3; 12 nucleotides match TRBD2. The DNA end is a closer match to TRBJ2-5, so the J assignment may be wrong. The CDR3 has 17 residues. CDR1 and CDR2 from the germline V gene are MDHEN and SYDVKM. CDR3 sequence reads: CASSTRSSGRAWETQYF. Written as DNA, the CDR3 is TGTGCCAGCAGTACACGCTCTAGCGGGAGGGCCTGGGAGACCCAGTACTTC.

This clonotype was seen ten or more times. The CDR3 spells CAIMGNRGSTYNEQFF. The CDR3 DNA is TGTGCCATCATGGGGAACCGAGGTAGCACCTACAATGAGCAGTTCTTC. This chain uses TRBV10-3 with TRBJ2-1; no clear D gene. V gave up 7 bases and J gave up 2 bases, with 18 bases separating them. Germline V lookup: CDR1 ENHRY, CDR2 SYGVKD. The CDR3 length is 16 residues.

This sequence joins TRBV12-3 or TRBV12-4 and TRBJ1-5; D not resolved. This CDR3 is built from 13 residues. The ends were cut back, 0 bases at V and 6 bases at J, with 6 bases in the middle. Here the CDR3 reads CASSLAGIQPQHF. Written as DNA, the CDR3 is TGTGCCAGCAGTTTAGCGGGAATTCAGCCCCAGCATTTT.

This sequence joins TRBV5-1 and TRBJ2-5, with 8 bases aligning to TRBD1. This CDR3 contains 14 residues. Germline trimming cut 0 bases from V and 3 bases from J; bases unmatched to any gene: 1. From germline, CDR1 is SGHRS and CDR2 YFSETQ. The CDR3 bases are TGCGCCAGCAGCTTGGGGACAGGGAAAGAGACCCAGTACTTC. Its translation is CASSLGTGKETQYF.

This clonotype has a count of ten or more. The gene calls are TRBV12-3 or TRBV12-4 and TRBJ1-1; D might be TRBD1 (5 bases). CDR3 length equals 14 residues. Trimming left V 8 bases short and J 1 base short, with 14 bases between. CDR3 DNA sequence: TGTGCCAGCCTGACGGGACTCGAGAACACTGAAGCTTTCTTT. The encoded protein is CASLTGLENTEAFF.

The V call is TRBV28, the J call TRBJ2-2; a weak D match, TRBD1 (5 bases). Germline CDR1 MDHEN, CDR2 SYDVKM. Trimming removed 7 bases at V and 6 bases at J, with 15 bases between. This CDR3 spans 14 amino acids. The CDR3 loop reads CASNTTLGPGELFF. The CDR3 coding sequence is TGTGCCAGCAACACCACTTTGGGGCCCGGGGAGCTGTTTTTT.

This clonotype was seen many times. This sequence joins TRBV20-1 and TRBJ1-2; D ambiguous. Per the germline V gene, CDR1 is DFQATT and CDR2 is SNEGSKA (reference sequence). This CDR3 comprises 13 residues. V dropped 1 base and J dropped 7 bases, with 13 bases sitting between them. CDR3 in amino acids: CSARVQRGGGYTF. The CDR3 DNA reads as TGCAGTGCTAGAGTCCAAAGAGGCGGTGGCTACACCTTC.

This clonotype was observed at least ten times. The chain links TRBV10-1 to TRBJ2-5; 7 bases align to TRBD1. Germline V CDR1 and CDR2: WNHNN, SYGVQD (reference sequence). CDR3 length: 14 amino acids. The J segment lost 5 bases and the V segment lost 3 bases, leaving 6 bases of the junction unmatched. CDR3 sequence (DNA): TGCGCCAGCAGTGAAGAGGGGGCATGGGAGACCCAGTACTTC. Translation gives CASSEEGAWETQYF.

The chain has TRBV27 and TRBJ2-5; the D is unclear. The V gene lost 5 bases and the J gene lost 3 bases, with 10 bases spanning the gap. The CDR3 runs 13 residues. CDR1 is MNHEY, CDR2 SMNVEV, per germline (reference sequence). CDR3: CASSDMLKETQYF. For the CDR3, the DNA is TGTGCCAGCAGTGACATGCTGAAAGAGACCCAGTACTTC.